This T cell receptor beta chain was documented in a study of cytomegalovirus exposure and HLA in healthy donors. Per germline, CDR1 SNHLY and CDR2 FYNNEI. The CDR3 contains 13 residues. With V trimmed by 6 bases and J by 8 bases, 3 bases remained unmatched. Study-level findings and limits: In a later analysis, most CMV-associated TCR beta chains appeared HLA-restricted. Reportedly, HLA-A and HLA-B alleles of most subjects were accurately predicted from TCR beta.

The PCR used 60 Vbeta and 13 Jbeta primers. Only in-frame clones appear in the TCRdb table, and some are missing; sequencing was by immunoSEQ multiplex PCR. The sample lists 200,000 or so clones, more than 70% occurring once. With regard to this clone: Its matching antigen is unknown.

The TCR was taken from a boy aged 5-17 years in good health and CMV-seronegative. This sequence joins TRBV2 and TRBJ2-1, with 11 bases fitting TRBD2. Sequenced material: PBMCs. As DNA, the CDR3 is TGTGCCAGCAGGACTAGCGGGATCTATGAGCAGTTCTTC. This translates into CASRTSGIYEQFF.